Included here is one T cell receptor (beta chain) sequence, with context. Antigen unknown. This may stem from a read error, because a much larger clone lies one nucleotide away. This sample is part of a study of blood T cells in healthy people across ages. Study conclusions and caveats: TCR beta diversity was tightly associated with the proportion of naive T cells. The study found more naive CD4+ cells and higher diversity in long-lived than aged donors.

Primers used in a second PCR of roughly 6 to 11 cycles were a sample-barcoded 5' primer and a J-beta primer mix. TCRdb re-called the 5' RACE reads with MiXCR, one entry per CDR3 protein. In the table there are roughly 1,700,000 distinct CDR3 sequences, 28% of which are singletons. This CDR3 comprises 12 residues. In germline, CDR1 is ENHRY, CDR2 SYGVKD. This chain uses TRBV10-3 with TRBJ2-5; 9 bases are shared with TRBD1. The assigned J gene may be wrong: the sequence end matches TRBJ2-7 better. The sample was blood. The sequence came from a woman between 25 and 40 years old in good health. The CDR3, as DNA: TGTACCAACACTCGACAGGGGGTCGAGCAGTACTTC. Protein sequence: CTNTRQGVEQYF.